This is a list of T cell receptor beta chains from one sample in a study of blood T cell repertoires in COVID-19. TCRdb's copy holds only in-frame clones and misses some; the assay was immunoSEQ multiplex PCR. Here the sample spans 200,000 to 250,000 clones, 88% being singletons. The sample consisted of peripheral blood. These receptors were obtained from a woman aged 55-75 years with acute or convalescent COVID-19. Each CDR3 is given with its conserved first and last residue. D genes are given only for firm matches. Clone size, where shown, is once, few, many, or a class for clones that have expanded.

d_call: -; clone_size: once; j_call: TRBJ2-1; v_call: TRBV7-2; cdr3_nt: TGTGCCAGCAGCACCGACTCGAGCTCCTACAATGAGCAGTTCTTC; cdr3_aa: CASSTDSSSYNEQFF
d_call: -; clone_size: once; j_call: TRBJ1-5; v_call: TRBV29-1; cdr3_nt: TGCAGCGTTGCAGACAGAAAATATAGCAATCAGCCCCAGCATTTT; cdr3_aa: CSVADRKYSNQPQHF
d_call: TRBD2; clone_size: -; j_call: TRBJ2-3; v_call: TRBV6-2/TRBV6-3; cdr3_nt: TGTGCCAGCAGTCTCCGGACTAGGGCTGCTGATACGCAGTATTTT; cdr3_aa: CASSLRTRAADTQYF
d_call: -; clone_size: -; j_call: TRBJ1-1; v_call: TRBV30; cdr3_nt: TGTGCCTGGAGCCTCCTGGGGGCACTGAACACTGAAGCTTTCTTT; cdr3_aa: CAWSLLGALNTEAFF
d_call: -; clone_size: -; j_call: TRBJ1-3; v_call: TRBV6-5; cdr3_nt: TGTGCCAGCAGTCCTCAGGGCTCTGGAAACACCATATATTTT; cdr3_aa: CASSPQGSGNTIYF
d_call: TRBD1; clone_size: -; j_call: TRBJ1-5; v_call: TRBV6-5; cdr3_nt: TGTGCCAGCAGTAGGGACAGTACTAATCAGCCCCAGCATTTT; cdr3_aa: CASSRDSTNQPQHF
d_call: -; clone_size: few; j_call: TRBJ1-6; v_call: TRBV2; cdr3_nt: TGTGCCAGCAGTGACAGGGTTAACTCCTATAATTCACCCCTCCACTTT; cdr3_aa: CASSDRVNSYNSPLHF
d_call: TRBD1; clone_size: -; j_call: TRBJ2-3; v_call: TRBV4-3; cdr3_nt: TGCGCCAGCAGCCAGGACAGGGGGCGGACAGATACGCAGTATTTT; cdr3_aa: CASSQDRGRTDTQYF
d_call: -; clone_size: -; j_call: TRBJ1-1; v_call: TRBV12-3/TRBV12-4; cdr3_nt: TGTGCCAGCAGTTTAAATAGGAACACTGAAGCTTTCTTT; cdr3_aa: CASSLNRNTEAFF
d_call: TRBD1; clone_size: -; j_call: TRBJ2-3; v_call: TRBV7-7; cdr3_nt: TGTGCCAGCAGCGTACAGGGGGATACTACAGATACGCAGTATTTT; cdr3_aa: CASSVQGDTTDTQYF
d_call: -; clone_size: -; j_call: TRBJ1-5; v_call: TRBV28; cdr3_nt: TGTGCCAGCAGTCTTCAGTCTAATCAGCCCCAGCATTTT; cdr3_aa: CASSLQSNQPQHF
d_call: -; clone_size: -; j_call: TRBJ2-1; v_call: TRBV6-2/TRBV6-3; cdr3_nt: TGTGCCAGCAGTTACGCAGGGAAATACAATGAGCAGTTCTTC; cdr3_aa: CASSYAGKYNEQFF
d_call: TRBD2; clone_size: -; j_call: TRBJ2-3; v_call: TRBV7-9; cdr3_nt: TGTGCCAGCAGCCGGTTGGGAGGGGCTCCCCGCCTCACAGATACGCAGTATTTT; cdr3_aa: CASSRLGGAPRLTDTQYF
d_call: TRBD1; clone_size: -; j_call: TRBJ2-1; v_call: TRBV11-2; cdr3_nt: TGTGCCAGCAGCGGGACGACAGGGGGCGAGTCCAATGAGCAGTTCTTC; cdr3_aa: CASSGTTGGESNEQFF
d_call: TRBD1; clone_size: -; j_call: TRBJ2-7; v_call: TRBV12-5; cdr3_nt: TGTGCTAGTCGAGGGACAGGGGTCCACGAGCAGTACTTC; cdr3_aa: CASRGTGVHEQYF
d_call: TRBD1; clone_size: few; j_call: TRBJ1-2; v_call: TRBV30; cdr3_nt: TGTGCCTCGGCACAGGGGGCATCCTATGGCTACACCTTC; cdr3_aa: CASAQGASYGYTF
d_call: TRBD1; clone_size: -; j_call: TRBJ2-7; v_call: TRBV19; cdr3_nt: TGTGCCAGTGCATTCCAGGGGGCGGGCGAGCAGTACTTC; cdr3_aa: CASAFQGAGEQYF
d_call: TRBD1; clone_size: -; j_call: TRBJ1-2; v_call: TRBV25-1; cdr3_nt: TGTGCCAGCAGTGGACAGGGGTATGGCTACACCTTC; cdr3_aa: CASSGQGYGYTF
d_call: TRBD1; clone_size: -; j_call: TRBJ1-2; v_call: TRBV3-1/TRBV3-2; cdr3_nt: TGTGCCAGCAGCCATACAGGGGATGGTGGCTACACCTTC; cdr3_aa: CASSHTGDGGYTF
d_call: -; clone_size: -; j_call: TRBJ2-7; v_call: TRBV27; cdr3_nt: TGTGCCAGCAGTTTACAGGGGCTCGAGCAGTACTTC; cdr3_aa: CASSLQGLEQYF
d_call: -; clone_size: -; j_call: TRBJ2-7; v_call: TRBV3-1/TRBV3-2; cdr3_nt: TGTGCCAGCAGCCATTCGGCGGAACCTTACGAGCAGTACTTC; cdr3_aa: CASSHSAEPYEQYF
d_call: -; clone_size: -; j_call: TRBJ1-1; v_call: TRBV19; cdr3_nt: TGTGCCAGTAGTATTGGGGGGGGCCTTGAAGCTTTCTTT; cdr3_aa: CASSIGGGLEAFF
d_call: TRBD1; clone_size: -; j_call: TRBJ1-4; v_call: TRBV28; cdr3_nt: TGTGCCAGCAGTTTAGACAGGGCGACTAATGAAAAACTGTTTTTT; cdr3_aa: CASSLDRATNEKLFF
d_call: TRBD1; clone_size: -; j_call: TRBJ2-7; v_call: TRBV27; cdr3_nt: TGTGCCAGCAGTTTTTGGGACAGGGACCACGAGCAGTACTTC; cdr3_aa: CASSFWDRDHEQYF
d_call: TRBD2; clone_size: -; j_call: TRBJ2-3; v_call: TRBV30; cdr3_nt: TGTGCCTGGAGTGTAGCGGGAGGGAGCACAGATACGCAGTATTTT; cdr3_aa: CAWSVAGGSTDTQYF
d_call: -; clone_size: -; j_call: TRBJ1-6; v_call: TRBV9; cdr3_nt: TGTGCCATCGGTAGACAGGCCTCATATAATTCACCCCTCCACTTT; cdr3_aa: CAIGRQASYNSPLHF
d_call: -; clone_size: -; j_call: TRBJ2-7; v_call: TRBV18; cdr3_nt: TGTGCCAGCTCACCACCGACGACAGTTTACGAGCAGTACTTT; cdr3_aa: CASSPPTTVYEQYF
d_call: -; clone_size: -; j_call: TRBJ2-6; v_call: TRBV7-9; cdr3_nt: TGTGCCGCGGTCCGGAGCCCTGGGGCCAACGTCCTGACTTTC; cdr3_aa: CAAVRSPGANVLTF
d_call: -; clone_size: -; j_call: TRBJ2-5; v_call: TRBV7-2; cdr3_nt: TGTGCCAGCAGCTTATACTCTCCAGGGGCGGAGACCCAGTACTTC; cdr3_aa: CASSLYSPGAETQYF
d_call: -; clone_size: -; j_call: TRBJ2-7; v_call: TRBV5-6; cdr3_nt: TGTGCCAGCAGCTTGCGGGGTTTTAACGAGCAGTACTTC; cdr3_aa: CASSLRGFNEQYF
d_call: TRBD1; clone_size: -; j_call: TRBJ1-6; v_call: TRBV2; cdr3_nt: TGTGCCACTTACCGGGACAGGCGCTCCTGGGGGAATTCACCCCTCCACTTT; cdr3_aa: CATYRDRRSWGNSPLHF
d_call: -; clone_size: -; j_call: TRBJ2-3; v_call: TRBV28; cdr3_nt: TGTGCCAGCAGTACTAGCACAGATACGCAGTATTTT; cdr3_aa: CASSTSTDTQYF
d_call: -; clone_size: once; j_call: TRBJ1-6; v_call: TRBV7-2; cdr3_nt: TGTGCCAGCAGCTTAGCCCCAGCGAGCTATAATTCACCCCTCCACTTT; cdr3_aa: CASSLAPASYNSPLHF
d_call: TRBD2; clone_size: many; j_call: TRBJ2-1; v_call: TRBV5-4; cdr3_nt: TGTGCCAGCAGCTCCTTGGGACTAGCTATCGGTGAGCAGTTCTTC; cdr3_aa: CASSSLGLAIGEQFF
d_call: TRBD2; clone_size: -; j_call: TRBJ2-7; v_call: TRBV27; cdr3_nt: TGTGCCAGCACAGAGGACCCTAGACTGAGCGGGACGTTTGAGCAGTACTTC; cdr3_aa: CASTEDPRLSGTFEQYF
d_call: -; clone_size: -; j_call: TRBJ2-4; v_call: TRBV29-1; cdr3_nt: TGCAGCGTTTGGGGACTAGCCAAAAACATTCAGTACTTC; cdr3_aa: CSVWGLAKNIQYF
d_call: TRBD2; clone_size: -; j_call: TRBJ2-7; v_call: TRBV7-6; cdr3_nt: TGTGCCAGCAGCTTAGGTTGGGTCGGCGGGAGGGCCTACGAGCAGTACTTC; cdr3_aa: CASSLGWVGGRAYEQYF
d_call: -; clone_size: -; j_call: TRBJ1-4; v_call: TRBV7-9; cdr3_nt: TGTGCCAGCAGCTTACCGGGAACATCTAATGAAAAACTGTTTTTT; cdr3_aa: CASSLPGTSNEKLFF
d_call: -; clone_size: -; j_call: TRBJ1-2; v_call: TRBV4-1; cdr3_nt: TGCGCCAGCAGCCCCTCGGGGGTGTTCTATGGCTACACCTTC; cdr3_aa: CASSPSGVFYGYTF
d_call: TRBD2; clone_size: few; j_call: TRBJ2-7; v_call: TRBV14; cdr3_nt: TGTGCCAGCAGCCAAGGACTAGCGGGAGGTTACGAGCAGTACTTC; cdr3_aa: CASSQGLAGGYEQYF
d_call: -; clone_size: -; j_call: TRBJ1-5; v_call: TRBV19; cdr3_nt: TGTGCCACTGCTCGGGGGGCGCCAAGCAATCAGCCCCAGCATTTT; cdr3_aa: CATARGAPSNQPQHF
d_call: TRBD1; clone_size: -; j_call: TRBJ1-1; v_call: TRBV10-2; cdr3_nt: TGCGCCAGCATGATCGGGGACAGTGCGGCTTTCTTT; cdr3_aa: CASMIGDSAAFF
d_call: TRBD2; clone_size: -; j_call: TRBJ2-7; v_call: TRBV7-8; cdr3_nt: TGTGCCAGCAGCTCCGGCGGACTAGCGGGACAATACGAGCAGTACTTC; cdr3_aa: CASSSGGLAGQYEQYF
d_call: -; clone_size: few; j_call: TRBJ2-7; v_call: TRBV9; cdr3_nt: TGTGCCAGCAGCATCGGAGGCTCCTACGAGCAGTACTTC; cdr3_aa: CASSIGGSYEQYF
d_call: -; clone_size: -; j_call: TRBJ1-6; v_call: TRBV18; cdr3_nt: TGTGCCAGCTCTCCCACCGGGATCCCGGGGTCACCCCTCCACTTT; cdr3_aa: CASSPTGIPGSPLHF
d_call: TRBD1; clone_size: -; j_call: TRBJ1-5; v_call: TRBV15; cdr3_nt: TGTGCCACCAGCAGACCACAAGGGACAGTCCTTTATCAGCCCCAGCATTTT; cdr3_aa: CATSRPQGTVLYQPQHF
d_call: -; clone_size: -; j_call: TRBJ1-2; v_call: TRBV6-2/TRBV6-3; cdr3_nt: TGTGCCAGCAGTGAGGAGGGCTTGGGCTATGGCTACACCTTC; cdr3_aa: CASSEEGLGYGYTF
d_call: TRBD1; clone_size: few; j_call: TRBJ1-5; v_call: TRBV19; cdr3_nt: TGTGCCAGTAGTAGGGTGGACAGGGGGCTATCGGGAAATCAGCCCCAGCATTTT; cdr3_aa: CASSRVDRGLSGNQPQHF
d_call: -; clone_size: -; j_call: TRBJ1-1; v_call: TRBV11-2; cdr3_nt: TGTGCCAGCAGCTTATTCTCGGGGGTATTGAACACTGAAGCTTTCTTT; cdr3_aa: CASSLFSGVLNTEAFF
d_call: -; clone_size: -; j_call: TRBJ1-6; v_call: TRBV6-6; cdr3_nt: TGTGCCAGCAGTTGGTCTGGTCCTCGGAATTCACCCCTCCACTTT; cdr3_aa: CASSWSGPRNSPLHF
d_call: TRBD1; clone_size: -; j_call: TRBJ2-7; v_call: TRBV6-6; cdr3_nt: TGTGCCAGCACGGACAGGGGGTTCTACGAGCAGTACTTC; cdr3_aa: CASTDRGFYEQYF